This T cell receptor (beta chain) originates from a study of T cell responses to AZD1222 COVID-19 vaccine. Study observations and caveats: Mostly white British, mostly female donors; authors suggested clonal diversity may be underestimated.

In the case of this clone: Its antigen is unknown.

Assay used: immunoSEQ multiplex PCR; TCRdb lists only in-frame clones, some missing. The table lists under 150,000 clones, 88% of them singletons, with approximately 10% in the top ten. Trimming removed 3 bases from V and 3 bases from J, with 8 bases in between. CDR1 is LNHDA, CDR2 SQIVND, per germline (reference sequence). The CDR3 is 13 amino acids. The source material was peripheral blood, sampled on day 0 of AZD1222 vaccination. The chain couples TRBV19 to TRBJ1-1, with TRBD1 as a possible D gene (6 bases). This clonotype was obtained from an adult in good health. The DNA for the CDR3 is TGTGCCAGTAGTATCAGACAGGACACTGAAGCTTTCTTT. Encoded protein: CASSIRQDTEAFF.